This TCR beta chain was captured in a study of Graves' ophthalmopathy and Graves' hyperthyroidism. This clonotype was observed a handful of times. Amplified material comprised TCR beta CDR3 regions derived from RNA transcripts. The workflow started with a first-round RT-PCR run with HTBI primers and then moved on to a second-round multiplex PCR. TCRdb processed the multiplex PCR reads anew with MiXCR; each CDR3 protein has one entry. The repertoire holds about 370,000 distinct CDR3 sequences, with about 18% as singletons. If patients had other autoimmune diseases, uncontrolled infections, pregnancy or lactation, they were excluded. This CDR3 is built from 13 residues. V lost 1 base to trimming and J lost 11 bases, with 14 bases between them. Germline CDR1 MNHEY, CDR2 SMNVEV (reference sequence).

This sequence originates from an adult woman with stable Graves' hyperthyroidism. The sequenced material came from peripheral blood. The chain has TRBV27 and TRBJ1-1; D perhaps matches TRBD1 (5 bases). The CDR3 reads CASSLLGSRGAFF. Here the CDR3 DNA reads TGTGCCAGCAGTTTATTGGGCAGCCGGGGGGCTTTCTTT.